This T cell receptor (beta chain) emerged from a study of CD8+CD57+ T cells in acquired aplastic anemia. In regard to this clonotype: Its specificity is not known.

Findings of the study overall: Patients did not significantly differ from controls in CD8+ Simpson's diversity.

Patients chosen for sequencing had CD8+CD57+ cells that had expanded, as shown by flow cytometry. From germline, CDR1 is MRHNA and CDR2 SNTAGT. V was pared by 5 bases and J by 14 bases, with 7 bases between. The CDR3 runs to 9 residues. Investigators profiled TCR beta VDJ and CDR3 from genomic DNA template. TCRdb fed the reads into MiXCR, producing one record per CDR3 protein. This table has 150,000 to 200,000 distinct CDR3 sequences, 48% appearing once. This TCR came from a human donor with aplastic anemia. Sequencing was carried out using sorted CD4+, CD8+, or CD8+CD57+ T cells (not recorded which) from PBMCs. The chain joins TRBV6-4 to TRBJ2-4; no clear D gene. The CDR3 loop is CASSPSEYF. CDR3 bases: TGTGCCAGCAGTCCGAGTGAGTACTTC.